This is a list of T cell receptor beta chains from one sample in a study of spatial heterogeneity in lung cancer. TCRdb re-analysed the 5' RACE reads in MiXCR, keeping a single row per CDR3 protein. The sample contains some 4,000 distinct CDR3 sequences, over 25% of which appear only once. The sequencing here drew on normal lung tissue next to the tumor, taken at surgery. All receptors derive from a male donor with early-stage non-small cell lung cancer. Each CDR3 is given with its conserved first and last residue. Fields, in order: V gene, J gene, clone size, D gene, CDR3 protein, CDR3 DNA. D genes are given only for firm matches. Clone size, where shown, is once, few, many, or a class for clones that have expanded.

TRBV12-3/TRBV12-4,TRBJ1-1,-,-,CASSFGLNEAFF,TGTGCCAGCAGTTTCGGCCTGAATGAAGCTTTCTTT
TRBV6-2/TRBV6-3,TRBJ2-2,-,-,CASSWVNTGELFF,TGTGCCAGCAGTTGGGTAAACACCGGGGAGCTGTTTTTT
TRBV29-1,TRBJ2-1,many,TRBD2,CSAVGGLAGRNEQFF,TGCAGCGCCGTGGGGGGACTAGCGGGACGGAATGAGCAGTTCTTC
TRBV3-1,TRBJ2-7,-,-,CASSTPGPQYF,TGTGCCAGCAGCACCCCCGGTCCGCAGTACTTC
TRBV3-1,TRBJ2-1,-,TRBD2,CASSPLAGGYNEQFF,TGTGCCAGCAGTCCTCTAGCGGGGGGCTACAATGAGCAGTTCTTC
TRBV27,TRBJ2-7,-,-,CASGGVGQPAYEQYF,TGTGCCAGCGGTGGCGTGGGGCAGCCCGCATACGAGCAGTACTTC
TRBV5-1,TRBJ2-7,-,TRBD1,CASSFGQAPYEQYF,TGCGCCAGCAGCTTCGGACAGGCCCCCTACGAGCAGTACTTC
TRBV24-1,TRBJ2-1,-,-,CATSASYLVDDPYNEQFF,TGTGCCACCAGTGCGTCTTACTTAGTAGACGATCCCTACAATGAGCAGTTCTTC
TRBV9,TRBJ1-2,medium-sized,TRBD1,CASSVQGAAYKNYGYTF,TGTGCCAGCAGCGTACAGGGGGCCGCCTATAAAAACTATGGCTACACCTTC
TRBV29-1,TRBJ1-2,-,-,CSVLQGSYGYTF,TGCAGCGTCCTTCAAGGTAGTTATGGCTACACCTTC
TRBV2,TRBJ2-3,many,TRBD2,CASSVRGSRVYTQYF,TGTGCCAGCAGTGTTCGCGGGAGCCGGGTTTATACGCAGTATTTT
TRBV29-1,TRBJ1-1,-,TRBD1,CSVEPGQGESGTEAFF,TGCAGCGTTGAACCTGGACAGGGAGAATCGGGCACTGAAGCTTTCTTT
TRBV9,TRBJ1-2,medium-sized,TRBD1,CASSQGGRAGYTF,TGTGCCAGCAGCCAAGGGGGCAGGGCTGGCTACACCTTC
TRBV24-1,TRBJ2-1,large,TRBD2,CATKTSGSNEQFF,TGTGCCACCAAAACTAGCGGGAGCAATGAGCAGTTCTTC
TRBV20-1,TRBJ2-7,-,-,CGAPPRAGYHHEQYF,TGCGGTGCGCCCCCCCGAGCAGGGTACCACCACGAGCAGTACTTC
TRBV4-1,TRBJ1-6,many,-,CASSQPRPNSPLHF,TGCGCCAGCAGCCAACCGAGACCTAATTCACCCCTCCACTTT
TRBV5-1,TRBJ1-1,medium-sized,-,CASSFTNTEAFF,TGCGCCAGCAGCTTTACGAACACTGAAGCTTTCTTT
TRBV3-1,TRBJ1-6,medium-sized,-,CASSQYLESPLHF,TGTGCCAGCAGCCAATACCTCGAATCACCCCTCCACTTT
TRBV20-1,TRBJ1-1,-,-,CSARTGGRGSTEAFF,TGCAGTGCTAGAACCGGGGGAAGGGGAAGTACTGAAGCTTTCTTT
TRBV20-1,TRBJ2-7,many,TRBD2,CSALGLAGGSREQYF,TGCAGTGCCCTGGGACTAGCGGGAGGAAGTCGCGAGCAGTACTTC
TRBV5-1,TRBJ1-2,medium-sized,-,CASSLFEGYGYTF,TGCGCCAGCAGCTTGTTTGAGGGCTATGGCTACACCTTC
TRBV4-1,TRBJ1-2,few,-,CASSQEISGGLLGYTF,TGCGCCAGCAGCCAAGAGATTTCCGGGGGCCTTCTTGGCTACACCTTC
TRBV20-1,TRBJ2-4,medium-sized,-,CSVRESANIQYF,TGCAGTGTTCGGGAGTCGGCTAACATTCAGTACTTC
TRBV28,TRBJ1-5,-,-,CASSLTGFTNQPQHF,TGTGCCAGCAGTTTAACAGGGTTTACCAATCAGCCCCAGCATTTT
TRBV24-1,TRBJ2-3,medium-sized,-,CATSHEVADTQYF,TGTGCCACCAGTCATGAGGTTGCAGATACGCAGTATTTT
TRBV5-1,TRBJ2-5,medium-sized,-,CASSSKETQYF,TGCGCCAGCAGCTCCAAAGAGACCCAGTACTTC
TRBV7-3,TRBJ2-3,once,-,CASFLSGDTQYF,TGTGCCAGCTTCCTGAGCGGAGATACGCAGTATTTT
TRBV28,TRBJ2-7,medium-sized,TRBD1,CASTDRDEQYF,TGTGCCAGCACTGACAGGGATGAGCAGTACTTC
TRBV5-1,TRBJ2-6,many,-,CASSLRPGSGANVLTF,TGCGCCAGCAGCTTGCGTCCAGGCTCTGGGGCCAACGTCCTGACTTTC
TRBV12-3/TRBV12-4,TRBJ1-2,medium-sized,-,CASSLPHGIRSYGYTF,TGTGCCAGCAGTTTACCCCACGGAATCAGGTCTTATGGCTACACCTTC
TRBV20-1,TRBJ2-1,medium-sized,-,CSARGDSSYNEQFF,TGCAGTGCTAGAGGTGACAGCTCCTACAATGAGCAGTTCTTC
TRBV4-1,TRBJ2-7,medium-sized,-,CASSQVNLVRFEEQYF,TGCGCCAGCAGCCAAGTCAATCTAGTAAGGTTTGAGGAGCAGTACTTC
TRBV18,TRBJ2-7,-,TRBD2,CASSPGTSGSYEQYF,TGTGCCAGCTCACCAGGGACTAGCGGGAGCTACGAGCAGTACTTC
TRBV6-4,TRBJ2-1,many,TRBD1,CASSDSQGASDEQFF,TGTGCCAGCAGTGACTCACAGGGGGCTAGCGATGAGCAGTTCTTC
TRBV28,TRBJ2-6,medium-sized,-,CASCRRNPSGANVLTF,TGTGCCAGCTGCCGTCGTAACCCCTCTGGGGCCAACGTCCTGACTTTC
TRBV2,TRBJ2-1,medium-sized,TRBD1,CASILTGLGEQFF,TGTGCCAGCATTTTGACAGGGCTGGGTGAGCAGTTCTTC
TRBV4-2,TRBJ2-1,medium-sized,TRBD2,CATARGERSYNEQFF,TGTGCCACCGCGCGGGGGGAGCGGTCCTACAATGAGCAGTTCTTC
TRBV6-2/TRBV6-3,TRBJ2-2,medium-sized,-,CASSGVFSPGELFF,TGTGCCAGCAGCGGAGTTTTCTCCCCAGGGGAGCTGTTTTTT
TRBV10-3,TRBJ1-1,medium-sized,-,CAILAGPNTEAFF,TGTGCCATCCTTGCAGGGCCGAACACTGAAGCTTTCTTT
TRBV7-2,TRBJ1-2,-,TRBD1,CASSINPGGSGYTF,TGTGCCAGCAGCATCAACCCAGGGGGAAGCGGCTACACCTTC
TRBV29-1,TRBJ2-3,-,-,CATSLSAGTDTQYF,TGCGCCACGTCCCTATCCGCTGGCACAGATACGCAGTATTTT
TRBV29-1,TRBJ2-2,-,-,CSANPGSGTGELFF,TGCAGCGCAAACCCGGGATCCGGCACCGGGGAGCTGTTTTTT
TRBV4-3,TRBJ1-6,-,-,CASSYHARTSSSYNSPLHF,TGCGCCAGCAGCTACCATGCCAGGACGTCAAGCTCCTATAATTCACCCCTCCACTTT
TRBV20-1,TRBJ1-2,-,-,CSARSSIGSHGYTF,TGCAGTGCTAGATCCTCAATAGGGTCGCATGGCTACACCTTC
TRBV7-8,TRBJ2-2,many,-,CASSYRVANTGELFF,TGTGCCAGCAGCTACAGGGTTGCGAACACCGGGGAGCTGTTTTTT
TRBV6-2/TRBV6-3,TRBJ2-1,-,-,CASSPLLEQFF,TGTGCCAGCAGCCCCCTACTGGAGCAGTTCTTC
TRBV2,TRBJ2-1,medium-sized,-,CASNRAANNEQFF,TGTGCCAGCAATCGGGCAGCCAACAATGAGCAGTTCTTC
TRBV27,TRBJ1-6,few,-,CASSYFGGDSPLHF,TGTGCCAGCAGTTACTTCGGGGGTGATTCACCCCTCCACTTT
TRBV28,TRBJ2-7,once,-,CASSWAGSEQYF,TGTGCCAGCAGTTGGGCGGGCAGCGAGCAGTACTTC
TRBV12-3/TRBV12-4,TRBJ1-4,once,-,CASSLSSGPNEKLFF,TGTGCCAGCAGTTTATCATCCGGGCCTAATGAAAAACTGTTTTTT
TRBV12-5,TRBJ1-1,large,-,CASGSTAPGPHTEAFF,TGTGCTAGTGGTTCGACGGCTCCCGGCCCCCACACTGAAGCTTTCTTT
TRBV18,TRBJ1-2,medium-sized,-,CASSPVRTIDRANYGYTF,TGTGCCAGCTCACCCGTCAGGACTATCGACCGAGCTAACTATGGCTACACCTTC
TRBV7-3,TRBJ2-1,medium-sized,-,CASSFVGDNEQFF,TGTGCCAGCAGCTTTGTAGGGGACAATGAGCAGTTCTTC
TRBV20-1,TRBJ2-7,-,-,CSARKIGDGTYEQYF,TGCAGTGCTAGAAAGATCGGAGACGGTACGTACGAGCAGTACTTC
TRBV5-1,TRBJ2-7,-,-,CASSLGVAGQRQYF,TGCGCCAGCAGCTTGGGAGTGGCGGGCCAGCGGCAGTACTTC
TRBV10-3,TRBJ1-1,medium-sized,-,CAISEGDAGTEAFF,TGTGCCATCAGTGAGGGGGACGCGGGGACTGAAGCTTTCTTT
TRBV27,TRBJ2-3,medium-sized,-,CASSWGPASDTQYF,TGTGCCAGCAGTTGGGGTCCGGCCTCGGATACGCAGTATTTT